The clone carrying this T cell receptor beta chain was seen only a few times. Antigen specificity is unknown. This CDR3 is built from 13 residues. V was trimmed by 6 bases and J by 5 bases, leaving 11 bases between them. Germline values: CDR1 SNHLY, CDR2 FYNNEI. The source of the sample is a study of beta chain features in type 1 diabetes. General study results and limits: TCRB CDR3s were moderately but significantly shorter in Type 1 diabetes patients in all four CD4+ subsets. Equally in patients and controls, shorter templates might have been favored by PCR.

Reverse transcribing all isolated RNA meant expressed TCRB transcripts were sequenced. Samples of naive, central memory and regulatory T cells yielded a mean of about 3.5 million reads. Assay: immunoSEQ multiplex PCR; the TCRdb copy retains only in-frame clones and omits some. The sample includes 160,000 or so clones, approximately 8.8% of them seen just once. This TCR was recovered from a woman in her thirties with type 1 diabetes. The chain joins TRBV2 to TRBJ2-4; D unclear. The sequenced sample consisted of central memory CD4+ T cells from blood. The DNA for the CDR3 is TGTGCCAGCAGCAACGGCCGGGAAAACATTCAGTACTTC. Protein sequence: CASSNGRENIQYF.